This TCR beta chain emerged from a study of blood T cell repertoires in COVID-19. Across the study: Acute-phase and convalescent COVID-19 samples originated in the United States, Italy and Spain. T cells, B-cell-depleted T cells, or PBMCs provided the cDNA or gDNA that served as material.

In the study's own analysis: Scientists estimated how many nucleated cells there were by amplifying reference gene primers. The method was immunoSEQ multiplex PCR; TCRdb's version includes in-frame clones alone and lacks a portion of them. D and trimming were read from the DNA, whereas the V and J calls and clone size are those reported in that table. In the table there are 55,000 to 75,000 clones, over 65% of which are singletons. Source material: peripheral blood. The TCR originated in a human donor in a cohort sampled during active COVID-19.

The CDR3 loop reads CASSYGGGAISYEQYF. CDR3 nucleotide sequence: TGTGCCAGCAGTTACGGCGGCGGGGCGATCTCCTACGAGCAGTACTTC. The rearrangement joins TRBV6-5 to TRBJ2-7, with a tentative D call TRBD2 (6 bases). CDR1 and CDR2 from the germline V gene are MNHEY and SVGAGI. V gave up 2 bases and J gave up 0 bases, with 14 bases separating them. This CDR3 comprises 16 residues.